A selection of T cell receptor beta chains follows, all from one sample in a study of radiation and T cells in renal cell carcinoma. Produced via immunoSEQ multiplex PCR; TCRdb's table is partial and in-frame only. In the table there are roughly 3,900 clones, 65% to 80% of which are singletons. Here the sequenced sample was tumor tissue, taken from a patient whose treatment was nephrectomy without radiotherapy. All receptors derive from a man aged 50 or older with renal cell carcinoma. CDR3s include the opening cysteine and the closing phenylalanine or tryptophan. The D gene is left open where the match is weak. Size tells how often a clone was seen (once, few, many) or the class of an expanded clone, and some rows leave it out.

j_call clone_size v_call d_call cdr3_nt cdr3_aa
TRBJ2-1 NA TRBV5-1 TRBD2 TGCGCCAGCAGCTTGGCGGGGGGGGCGAGTGAGCAGTTCTTC CASSLAGGASEQFF
TRBJ2-2 NA TRBV5-4 NA TGTGCCAGCAGAGAGAGGGGAGACGGGGAGCTGTTTTTT CASRERGDGELFF
TRBJ2-1 NA TRBV7-7 TRBD2 TGTGCTAGCAGCCCGGGACTAGTCAACAATGAGCAGTTCTTC CASSPGLVNNEQFF
TRBJ2-1 few TRBV27 TRBD2 TGTGCCAGCAGCTCCAGGACTAGCGGGAGTCTTAACAATGAGCAGTTCTTC CASSSRTSGSLNNEQFF
TRBJ2-1 NA TRBV14 NA TGTGCCAGCAACTCCCTCCAGCGGAACCAGGGGAGGGATGAGCAGTTCTTC CASNSLQRNQGRDEQFF
TRBJ2-2 NA TRBV21-1 NA TGTGCCAGCTCCCGGGACAGAGACACCGGGGAGCTGTTTTTT CASSRDRDTGELFF
TRBJ1-1 NA TRBV4-3 NA TGCGCCAGCAGCCAAGATAACCACAGGCTGAGGGAAGCTTTCTTT CASSQDNHRLREAFF
TRBJ2-1 NA TRBV5-1 NA TGCGCCAGCCGGGGAGATGGAGGGTCAGTAAATGAGCAGTTCTTC CASRGDGGSVNEQFF
TRBJ2-3 NA TRBV6-4 NA TGTGCCAGCAGTGATCAGGGCGGCACAGATACGCAGTATTTT CASSDQGGTDTQYF
TRBJ1-4 NA TRBV16 TRBD1 TGTGCCAGCAGCCACTCCGGGACAGGGAATGAAAAACTGTTTTTT CASSHSGTGNEKLFF
TRBJ1-5 few TRBV28 NA TGTGCCAGTTCGGGGGAATTTAGCAATCAGCCCCAGCATTTT CASSGEFSNQPQHF
TRBJ1-2 NA TRBV28 NA TGTGCCACTACGCGATCTAACTATGGCTACACCTTC CATTRSNYGYTF
TRBJ2-1 NA TRBV30 TRBD1 TGTGCCTGGAGTGACGGGACAGGGAATGAGCAGTTCTTC CAWSDGTGNEQFF
TRBJ2-2 NA TRBV6-5 TRBD2 TGTGCCAGCAGTTTCCCGGGGGGACTCAACACCGGGGAGCTGTTTTTT CASSFPGGLNTGELFF
TRBJ2-1 few TRBV5-1 TRBD2 TGCGCCAGCAGCTCCTTAGCGGGAGCGCGCTACAATGAGCAGTTCTTC CASSSLAGARYNEQFF
TRBJ1-1 NA TRBV5-1 NA TGCGCCAGCAGCTTGGCGAACACTGAAGCTTTCTTT CASSLANTEAFF